A selection of T cell receptor beta chains follows, all from one sample in a study of T cell changes during pregnancy in multiple sclerosis. The protocol was immunoSEQ multiplex PCR, while the TCRdb copy is restricted to in-frame clones and leaves out a portion. The top ten clones hold about 0.76% of a sample with about 60,000 clones, around 90% of them seen once. The material was CD4+ T cells from peripheral blood mononuclear cells, obtained in the first trimester of pregnancy. Source of these receptors: a female donor with multiple sclerosis, enrolled in a pregnancy study. Both conserved end residues are part of each CDR3. The order of the fields is J gene, V gene, CDR3 protein.

J gene: TRBJ2-2; V gene: TRBV7-8; CDR3 protein: CASSLAGGNTGELFF
J gene: TRBJ1-2; V gene: TRBV27; CDR3 protein: CASTPMGDSAKDGYTF
J gene: TRBJ2-1; V gene: TRBV5-4; CDR3 protein: CASSLMGLYSNEQFF
J gene: TRBJ1-2; V gene: TRBV10-3; CDR3 protein: CAISVTGQGNGYTF
J gene: TRBJ2-7; V gene: TRBV7-3; CDR3 protein: CASSPSGGVSYEQYF
J gene: TRBJ1-3; V gene: TRBV23-1; CDR3 protein: CASSQSWAHHPRNTIYF
J gene: TRBJ1-2; V gene: TRBV15; CDR3 protein: CATSRPDSDYGYTF
J gene: TRBJ2-7; V gene: TRBV5-1; CDR3 protein: CASSFAGVSYEQYF
J gene: TRBJ2-3; V gene: TRBV11-2; CDR3 protein: CASSSTWTQYF
J gene: TRBJ1-2; V gene: TRBV5-6; CDR3 protein: CASSLGSLVWYGYTF
J gene: TRBJ2-3; V gene: TRBV7-9; CDR3 protein: CASSLLPGRTDTQYF
J gene: TRBJ1-3; V gene: TRBV5-6; CDR3 protein: CASSFGTGYRNTIYF
J gene: TRBJ1-1; V gene: TRBV7-9; CDR3 protein: CASSSGQGINTEAFF
J gene: TRBJ2-1; V gene: TRBV9; CDR3 protein: CASSVAGRGVNNEQFF
J gene: TRBJ2-6; V gene: TRBV2; CDR3 protein: CASKTGAVGANVLTF
J gene: TRBJ2-2; V gene: TRBV7-3; CDR3 protein: CASSPTGSTSGGLNTGELFF
J gene: TRBJ1-4; V gene: TRBV7-2; CDR3 protein: CASSLGRAAGELFF
J gene: TRBJ2-1; V gene: TRBV5-1; CDR3 protein: CASSLRDTSYNEQFF
J gene: TRBJ1-2; V gene: TRBV2; CDR3 protein: CASSETQTAGYGYTF
J gene: TRBJ1-5; V gene: TRBV4-3; CDR3 protein: CASSQVGGNQPQHF
J gene: TRBJ2-1; V gene: TRBV9; CDR3 protein: CASSRGLAGGTTLGEQFF
J gene: TRBJ1-2; V gene: TRBV7-2; CDR3 protein: CASLPGAGYNYGYTF
J gene: TRBJ1-2; V gene: TRBV6-1; CDR3 protein: CASTRLRVDHYGYTF
J gene: TRBJ2-7; V gene: TRBV19; CDR3 protein: CASSIATGVAYEQYF
J gene: TRBJ1-2; V gene: TRBV15; CDR3 protein: CATSRDIDRQYGYTF
J gene: TRBJ1-1; V gene: TRBV18; CDR3 protein: CASSSQGDPRGAFF
J gene: TRBJ1-4; V gene: TRBV10-2; CDR3 protein: CASSVRAGTGQGTNEKLFF
J gene: TRBJ1-5; V gene: TRBV29-1; CDR3 protein: CSVEGQGNQPQHF
J gene: TRBJ1-2; V gene: TRBV19; CDR3 protein: CASSHPPEHYGYTF
J gene: TRBJ1-2; V gene: TRBV6-1; CDR3 protein: CASSLTTGEAGGYTF
J gene: TRBJ2-7; V gene: TRBV5-5; CDR3 protein: CASSSTTGYEQYF
J gene: TRBJ2-3; V gene: TRBV19; CDR3 protein: CASSIGTSGGPQYF
J gene: TRBJ2-7; V gene: TRBV11-2; CDR3 protein: CASSLVPDRFISYEQYF
J gene: TRBJ2-7; V gene: TRBV9; CDR3 protein: CASSSGTGDEQYF
J gene: TRBJ2-7; V gene: TRBV29-1; CDR3 protein: CSVRDQTGTLPVGEQYF
J gene: TRBJ2-7; V gene: TRBV19; CDR3 protein: CASRISWGQNSYEQYF
J gene: TRBJ2-3; V gene: TRBV18; CDR3 protein: CASSPSVEARDTQYF
J gene: TRBJ2-7; V gene: TRBV7-9; CDR3 protein: CASSYGTGTYEQYF
J gene: TRBJ1-4; V gene: TRBV11-2; CDR3 protein: CASSFQGAGNEKLFF
J gene: TRBJ1-2; V gene: TRBV5-1; CDR3 protein: CASSPGGGDYGYTF
J gene: TRBJ1-5; V gene: TRBV28; CDR3 protein: CASRYQGGGNQPQHF
J gene: TRBJ1-4; V gene: TRBV7-6; CDR3 protein: CASSNRQGTGEKLFF
J gene: TRBJ1-4; V gene: TRBV7-2; CDR3 protein: CASSLGGQGGEKLFF
J gene: TRBJ1-2; V gene: TRBV9; CDR3 protein: CASSVQDGTPRGYTF
J gene: TRBJ2-3; V gene: TRBV19; CDR3 protein: CASSNRGASTDTQYF
J gene: TRBJ2-7; V gene: TRBV7-2; CDR3 protein: CASSLAGPMGEQYF
J gene: TRBJ2-5; V gene: TRBV7-2; CDR3 protein: CASSLKGQIQETQYF
J gene: TRBJ2-5; V gene: TRBV5-5; CDR3 protein: CASSWDFGGEETQYF
J gene: TRBJ2-3; V gene: TRBV5-5; CDR3 protein: CASSPNADTDTQYF
J gene: TRBJ1-1; V gene: TRBV6-5; CDR3 protein: CASWSNENTEAFF
J gene: TRBJ2-3; V gene: TRBV2; CDR3 protein: CASIRLGTDTQYF
J gene: TRBJ2-7; V gene: TRBV30; CDR3 protein: CAWSPPRTSGSSYEQYF